The 14 T cell receptor beta chains in this list originate from one sample, sequenced in a study of graft-versus-host responses after intestinal transplantation. The assay was immunoSEQ multiplex PCR, and TCRdb's table has in-frame clones only and misses some. The table lists under 80,000 clones, roughly 90% of them singletons. The specimen was PBMCs, collected 98 days after intestinal transplantation. The receptors originated from a human patient who received an intestinal transplant, so some T cells may come from the graft donor.

The V gene is TRBV7-9, the J gene TRBJ2-4; 14 bases are a match to TRBD2. The ends lost 6 bases at V and 5 bases at J; junction bases unmatched: 6. Germline V CDR1 and CDR2: SEHNR, FQNEAQ (reference sequence). The CDR3 totals 16 residues. The CDR3 coding sequence is TGTGCCAGCAGGGGACTAGCGGGAGTTGGGGAAAACATTCAGTACTTC. Translated, it gives CASRGLAGVGENIQYF.

This clone was recorded once. J is TRBJ1-2 and V is TRBV4-1; TRBD1 is a possible D gene (5 bases). V was clipped by 0 bases and J by 4 bases, with 15 bases between them. This CDR3 spans 16 amino acids. Germline V CDR1 and CDR2: MGHRA, YSYEKL. The CDR3 sequence is CASSQEGQEATYGYTF. The DNA for the CDR3 is TGCGCCAGCAGCCAAGAGGGGCAGGAGGCTACCTATGGCTACACCTTC.

V gene TRBV6-6 combines with J gene TRBJ1-2; D gene unclear. V was shortened by 6 bases and J by 8 bases, with 13 bases between the two germline ends. Germline CDR1 is MNHNY and CDR2 is SVGAGI (reference sequence). The CDR3 covers 12 residues. Here the CDR3 reads CASREPSAGYTF. DNA for the CDR3: TGTGCCAGCAGGGAGCCCTCCGCAGGCTACACCTTC.

The chain employs TRBV7-9 and TRBJ2-1; the D gene is possibly TRBD1 (5 bases). The V gene's germline CDR1 is SEHNR and CDR2 FQNEAQ (reference sequence). Deletions cut 4 bases from V and 9 bases from J, with 13 bases between. CDR3 length: 13 amino acids. The CDR3 DNA reads as TGTGCCAGCAGCTGGGGCCTCCCGAGTGAGCAGTTCTTC. Protein sequence: CASSWGLPSEQFF.

The rearrangement joins TRBV6-5 to TRBJ1-2, with D possibly TRBD1 on 6 matching bases. V was pared by 0 bases and J by 4 bases, with 12 bases between. In germline, CDR1 is MNHEY, CDR2 SVGAGI. The CDR3 contains 15 residues. CDR3 in amino acids: CASSYSAQGTYGYTF. CDR3 in DNA: TGTGCCAGCAGTTACTCTGCCCAGGGGACCTATGGCTACACCTTC.

The chain combines TRBV6-6 with TRBJ2-7; D is uncertain. The CDR3 spans 16 residues. Germline loops: CDR1 MNHNY, CDR2 SVGAGI (reference sequence). Trimming removed 0 bases from V and 3 bases from J, with 15 bases in between. In nucleotides, the CDR3 is TGTGCCAGCAGTTACTCGAAGCCCATGCATGACTACGAGCAGTACTTC. Translating it yields CASSYSKPMHDYEQYF.

V gene TRBV14 combines with J gene TRBJ1-1, with 11 bases matching TRBD1. The CDR3 sequence is 16 residues long. Germline assignment: CDR1 SGHDN and CDR2 FVKESK. The ends lost 0 bases at V and 4 bases at J; junction bases unmatched: 4. The CDR3 loop reads CASSQDRGQGGTEAFF. DNA of the CDR3: TGTGCCAGCAGCCAAGATCGGGGACAGGGGGGCACTGAAGCTTTCTTT. Full variable domain (remainder filled in from reference TRBV14 and TRBJ1-1): EAGVTQFPSHSVIEKGQTVTLRCDPISGHDNLYWYRRVMGKEIKFLLHFVKESKQDESGMPNNRFLAERTGGTYSTLKVQPAELEDSGVYFCASSQDRGQGGTEAFFGQGTRLTVV.

V is TRBV4-2 and J is TRBJ1-3; TRBD1 might be the D (5 bases). Germline-derived CDR1 and CDR2 are LGHNA and YNFKEQ. The V and J ends lost 4 bases and 1 base respectively, with 14 bases between them. This CDR3 region has 16 residues. CDR3: CASSLSQGPSGNTIYF. The CDR3 DNA is TGTGCCAGCAGCCTAAGTCAGGGACCGTCTGGAAACACCATATATTTT.

The chain is built from TRBV6-6 and TRBJ1-2; D may be TRBD1 (5 bases). The CDR3 runs to 13 residues. Trimming took off 1 base at V and 8 bases at J, with 11 bases between the two ends. CDR1 and CDR2 from the germline V gene are MNHNY and SVGAGI (reference sequence). The CDR3 sequence is CASSYLRGGGYTF. In DNA, the CDR3 is TGTGCCAGCAGTTACTTAAGGGGTGGCGGCTACACCTTC.

This chain joins TRBV7-2 and TRBJ1-2; D is unresolved. The CDR3 spans 13 residues. Germline-derived CDR1 and CDR2 are SGHTA and FQGNSA. Trimming pared 3 bases from V and 8 bases from J, leaving 13 bases between. The CDR3 nucleotides read TGTGCCAGCAGCTTGTCCGGGGTTAAGGGCTACACCTTC. It translates to CASSLSGVKGYTF.

This chain uses TRBV20-1 with TRBJ1-2; D uncertain. Germline V gene data show CDR1 as DFQATT and CDR2 as SNEGSKA (reference sequence). Trimming took 6 bases from V and 7 from J, leaving 12 bases between them. This CDR3 is 11 amino acids long. CDR3 loop: CSAPGGGGYTF. The DNA for the CDR3 is TGCAGTGCGCCAGGAGGAGGTGGCTACACCTTC.

Remarks on this clone: The sample carries other DNA sequences with the same CDR3. The genes are TRBV6-5 and TRBJ2-7; D is uncertain. The germline V gene encodes CDR1 MNHEY and CDR2 SVGAGI. V was pared by 0 bases and J by 1 base, with 4 bases between. The CDR3 has 13 amino acids. The CDR3 DNA reads TGTGCCAGCAGTTACTCCGGTTCCTACGAGCAGTACTTC. Amino acids: CASSYSGSYEQYF.

The chain combines TRBV11-2 with TRBJ2-3, with TRBD2 as a possible D gene (6 bases). Looked up from germline, CDR1 is SGHAT and CDR2 is FQNNGV. The CDR3 is 11 amino acids. Trimming left V 5 bases short and J 8 bases short, with 8 bases between. This CDR3 reads CASSGSGTQYF. The CDR3 DNA reads as TGTGCCAGCAGCGGTAGCGGTACGCAGTATTTT.

V gene TRBV19 combines with J gene TRBJ1-5, with D perhaps TRBD1 (6 bases). The V gene's germline CDR1 is LNHDA and CDR2 SQIVND (reference sequence). Trimming shortened V by 6 bases and J by 2 bases, and 11 bases separated the two germline ends. CDR3 length: 14 amino acids. The chain's CDR3 is CASRVSGGNQPQHF. The CDR3 DNA reads TGTGCCAGTAGAGTTTCAGGGGGCAATCAGCCCCAGCATTTT.